The 3 T cell receptor beta chains below all came from one sample that was sequenced in a study of blood T cells in healthy people across ages. A sample-barcoded 5' primer and a J-beta primer mix were used in a second PCR of about 7 to 11 cycles. MiXCR, applied by TCRdb to the 5' RACE reads, yields one record per CDR3 protein. The sample lists 1.5 million or so distinct CDR3 sequences; about 40% were seen once. Material for sequencing was blood. Source of these receptors: a woman aged 18 to 35 in good health.

This clonotype was counted between two and nine times. The genes are TRBV20-1 and TRBJ2-3; 12 bases line up with TRBD2. The CDR3 spans 15 residues. Germline-derived CDR1 and CDR2 are DFQATT and SNEGSKA (reference sequence). V gave up 6 bases and J gave up 5 bases; unmatched junction bases: 9. The CDR3 DNA reads as TGCAGTGCGATCAAGACTAGCGGGAGTGGAGATACGCAGTATTTT. It yields the protein CSAIKTSGSGDTQYF.

The rearrangement uses TRBV20-1 and TRBJ1-3; 7 bases fit TRBD1. CDR3 length equals 17 residues. Germline CDR1 DFQATT, CDR2 SNEGSKA (reference sequence). Trimming cost V 6 bases and J 0 bases; bases outside gene matches: 14. The CDR3 region is CSAPYRGTASSGNTIYF. The CDR3 nucleotides read TGCAGTGCCCCCTACCGAGGGACAGCGAGCTCTGGAAACACCATATATTTT.

V usage is TRBV7-6 and J usage is TRBJ2-7; D remains unclear. The germline V gene encodes CDR1 SGHVS and CDR2 FNYEAQ. The V gene lost 1 base and the J gene lost 2 bases, with 15 bases spanning the gap. There are 16 residues in the CDR3. The DNA of the CDR3 is TGTGCCAGCAGCTTAGTTCCGGCGGAGCCCCCCTACGAGCAGTACTTC. This encodes CASSLVPAEPPYEQYF.